This TCR beta chain emerged from a study of cytomegalovirus exposure and HLA in healthy donors. Across the study: From 150 million to 200 million T cells, an earlier analysis saw 110 million or so unique TCR beta sequences.

There are 17 residues in the CDR3. Germline CDR1 reads MDHEN; CDR2 reads SYDVKM. Trimming stripped 5 bases from V and 0 bases from J, with 17 bases between. The sample holds one count of this clone. No antigen is known for it. 13 Jbeta primers and 60 Vbeta primers were used for the PCR. Measured with immunoSEQ multiplex PCR; TCRdb has only the in-frame clones, and not every one. The sample includes about 95,000 clones, more than 65% of them seen just once. Study conclusions and caveats: The study dropped some indistinguishable V segments, TRBV6-2 and TRBV6-3 among them. HLA alleles were associated with 17,000 or so TCR beta sequences in a later analysis at 0.05 false discovery rate. TCR beta chains numbering about 160 were designated cytomegalovirus-associated.

This receptor was identified in a man in his 60s in good health and CMV-seronegative. Sequences were obtained from PBMCs. The chain is built from TRBV28 and TRBJ1-5; weak D call: TRBD1 (6 bases). For the CDR3, the DNA is TGTGCCAGCAGTCCCCACAGGGAACCCTATAGCAATCAGCCCCAGCATTTT. It codes for CASSPHREPYSNQPQHF.